This T cell receptor (beta chain) was sequenced for a study of blood T cell repertoires in COVID-19. Study summary: There were acute and convalescent COVID-19 samples, and they came from the United States, Italy and Spain.

Assay: immunoSEQ multiplex PCR; the TCRdb copy retains only in-frame clones and omits some. Counted here are around 620,000 clones, around 90% occurring once; the ten biggest clones make up over 0.2%. Germline CDR1 is LGHNA and CDR2 is YNFKEQ. This CDR3 is built from 15 residues. V lost 5 bases and J lost 1, with 14 bases in between. The sequence came from a woman aged 18-29 years with acute or convalescent COVID-19. Sequencing input: peripheral blood. The chain is built from TRBV4-2 and TRBJ1-1, with D possibly TRBD1 on 6 matching bases. CDR3 sequence: CASSATGSQNTEAFF. CDR3 coding DNA: TGTGCCAGCAGCGCCACAGGGAGTCAGAACACTGAAGCTTTCTTT.